This T cell receptor beta chain originates from a study of early T cells in non-severe SARS-CoV-2 infection. As for the study in general: Alpha and beta chains were unpaired, from unsorted whole-blood bulk RNA.

General observations from the study: CD4 and private specificities were missed by VDJdb matching, which favored anti-spike CD8 responses.

Individually, cDNA molecules had unique molecular identifiers attached to them. TCRdb called the 5' RACE reads again in MiXCR, with one record for every CDR3 protein. Here the sample spans tens of thousands of distinct CDR3 sequences, roughly 5.2% being singletons. From germline, CDR1 is SGHTA and CDR2 FQGNSA. Trimming left V 2 bases short and J 6 bases short, with 6 bases between. The CDR3 runs 12 residues. The sample holds many counts of this clonotype. Antigen specificity is unknown. The sample consisted of whole blood. This clonotype was obtained from an adult who was a healthcare worker with PCR-confirmed SARS-CoV-2 infection or an uninfected control (not recorded which). This chain joins TRBV7-2 and TRBJ2-3; D is unclear. The CDR3 DNA reads TGTGCCAGCAGCTTAATACTGGATACGCAGTATTTT. Translation gives CASSLILDTQYF.